This TCR beta chain was documented in a study of identical twins. TCRdb reanalysed the 5' RACE reads using MiXCR and keeps one entry per CDR3 protein. The sample has 450,000 or so distinct CDR3 sequences; 13% to 15% are singletons. This clonotype has more than one count but fewer than ten. The CDR3 is 16 residues long. Deletions cut 4 bases from V and 0 bases from J, with 14 bases between. The germline V gene has CDR1 SGHRS and CDR2 YFSETQ. These sequences were also reported in another study, on yellow fever vaccine responses in identical twins.

The receptor's source is a woman aged 18-30 years in good health. Specimen: CD4+ T cells sorted from blood. The rearrangement uses TRBV5-1 and TRBJ2-1, with unresolved D. The CDR3 reads CASSPVPGFSYNEQFF. In DNA form, the CDR3 reads TGCGCCAGCAGCCCGGTACCAGGCTTCTCCTACAATGAGCAGTTCTTC.